This TCR beta chain was found in a study of shared clonotypes between healthy human individuals. Study-level points and caveats: Clonotype sharing across several donors was observed for roughly 5% of naive CD4 clonotypes.

The donors were all Caucasian adults (living in Nashville, Tennessee). The V end was cut by 8 bases, the J end by 4 bases, with 11 bases between. Per germline, CDR1 MDHEN and CDR2 SYDVKM. The CDR3 runs 13 residues. Clones were sequenced by immunoSEQ multiplex PCR, and TCRdb holds only the in-frame ones, with some missing. The table includes approximately 1.1 million clones, approximately 80% detected once. Details on this clone: Its antigen is undetermined.

This sequence joins TRBV28 and TRBJ2-2; maybe TRBD2 (6 bases). The sequence was collected from a man aged 18 to 29 in good health. Some clones in this sample may be carry-over from other donors' samples. The source material was memory CD4+ T cells from PBMCs. Documented subset: CD45RA-negative fraction. CDR3 nucleotide sequence: TGTGCCAGCCGGGGGACTCGCACCGGGGAGCTGTTTTTT. Translation: CASRGTRTGELFF.